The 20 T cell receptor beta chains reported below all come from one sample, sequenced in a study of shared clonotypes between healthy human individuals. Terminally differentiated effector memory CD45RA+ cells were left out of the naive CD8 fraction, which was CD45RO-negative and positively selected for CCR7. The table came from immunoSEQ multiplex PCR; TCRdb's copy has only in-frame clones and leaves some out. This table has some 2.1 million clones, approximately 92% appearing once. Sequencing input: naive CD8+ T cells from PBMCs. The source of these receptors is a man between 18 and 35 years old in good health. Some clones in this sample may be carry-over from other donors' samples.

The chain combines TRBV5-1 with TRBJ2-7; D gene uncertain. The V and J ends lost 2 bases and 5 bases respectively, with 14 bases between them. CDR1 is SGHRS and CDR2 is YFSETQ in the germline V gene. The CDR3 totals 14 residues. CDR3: CASSFQVPVDEQYF. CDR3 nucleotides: TGCGCCAGCAGCTTTCAGGTCCCGGTTGACGAGCAGTACTTC.

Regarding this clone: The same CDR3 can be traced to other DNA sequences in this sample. The CDR3 region is CASSVGTVNTGELFF. The CDR3 DNA reads TGTGCCAGCAGCGTAGGAACGGTGAACACCGGGGAGCTGTTTTTT. The chain uses TRBV9 and TRBJ2-2, with D hard to call. Per germline, CDR1 SGDLS and CDR2 YYNGEE. The CDR3 extends over 15 amino acids. With 0 bases removed from V and 1 base from J, the gap between germline ends came to 7 bases.

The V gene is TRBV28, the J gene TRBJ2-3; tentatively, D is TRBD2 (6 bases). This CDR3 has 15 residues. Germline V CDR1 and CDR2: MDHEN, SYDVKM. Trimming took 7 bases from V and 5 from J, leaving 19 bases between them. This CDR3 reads CASTPGTLNQDTQYF. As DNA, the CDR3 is TGTGCCAGCACCCCCGGGACTCTGAATCAAGATACGCAGTATTTT.

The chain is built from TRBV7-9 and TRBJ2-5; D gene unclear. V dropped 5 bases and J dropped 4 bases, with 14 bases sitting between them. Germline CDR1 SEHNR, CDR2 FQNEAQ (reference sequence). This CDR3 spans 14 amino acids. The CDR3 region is CASSPPKVRETQYF. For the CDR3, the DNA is TGTGCCAGCAGCCCGCCCAAGGTCAGAGAGACCCAGTACTTC.

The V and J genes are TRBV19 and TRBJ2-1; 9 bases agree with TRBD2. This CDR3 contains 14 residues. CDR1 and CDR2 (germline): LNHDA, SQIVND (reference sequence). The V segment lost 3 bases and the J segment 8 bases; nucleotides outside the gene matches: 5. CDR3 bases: TGTGCCAGTAGTATGGGACTAGCCGTTGATGAGCAGTTCTTC. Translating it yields CASSMGLAVDEQFF.

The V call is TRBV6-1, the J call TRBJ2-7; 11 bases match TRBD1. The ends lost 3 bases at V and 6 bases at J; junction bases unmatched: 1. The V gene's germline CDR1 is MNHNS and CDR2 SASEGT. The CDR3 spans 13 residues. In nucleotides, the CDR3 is TGTGCCAGCAGTGATGGGACAGGGGGCGAGCAGTACTTC. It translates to CASSDGTGGEQYF.

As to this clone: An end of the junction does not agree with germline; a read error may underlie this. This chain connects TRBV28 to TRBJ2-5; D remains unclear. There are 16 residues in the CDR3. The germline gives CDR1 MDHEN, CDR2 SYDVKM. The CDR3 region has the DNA TGTGCCAGCAGTTTTGCGTCGGAATATCTCGAGGAGACTCAGTACTTC. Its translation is CASSFASEYLEETQYF.

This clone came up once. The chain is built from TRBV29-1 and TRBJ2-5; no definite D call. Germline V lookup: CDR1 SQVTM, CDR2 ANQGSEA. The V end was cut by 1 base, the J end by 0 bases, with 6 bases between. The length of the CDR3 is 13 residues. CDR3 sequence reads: CSVEAEYQETQYF. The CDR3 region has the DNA TGCAGCGTTGAAGCCGAGTACCAAGAGACCCAGTACTTC.

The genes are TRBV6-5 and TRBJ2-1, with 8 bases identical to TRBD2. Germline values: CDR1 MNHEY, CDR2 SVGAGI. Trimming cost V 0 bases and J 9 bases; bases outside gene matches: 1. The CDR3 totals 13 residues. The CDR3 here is CASSYSAGGEQFF. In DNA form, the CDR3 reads TGTGCCAGCAGTTACTCGGCGGGGGGTGAGCAGTTCTTC.

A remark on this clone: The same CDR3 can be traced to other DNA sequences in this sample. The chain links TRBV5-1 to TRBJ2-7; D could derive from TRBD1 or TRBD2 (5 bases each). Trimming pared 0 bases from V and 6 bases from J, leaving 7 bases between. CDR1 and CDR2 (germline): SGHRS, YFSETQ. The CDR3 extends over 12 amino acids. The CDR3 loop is CASSLVGGEQYF. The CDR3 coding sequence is TGCGCCAGCAGCTTGGTTGGGGGCGAGCAGTACTTC.

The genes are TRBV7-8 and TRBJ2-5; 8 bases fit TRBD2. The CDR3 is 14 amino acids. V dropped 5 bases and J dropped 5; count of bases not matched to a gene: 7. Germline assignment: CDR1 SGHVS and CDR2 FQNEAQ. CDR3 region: CASSEGLVVETQYF. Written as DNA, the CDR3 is TGTGCCAGCAGCGAGGGACTAGTTGTTGAGACCCAGTACTTC.

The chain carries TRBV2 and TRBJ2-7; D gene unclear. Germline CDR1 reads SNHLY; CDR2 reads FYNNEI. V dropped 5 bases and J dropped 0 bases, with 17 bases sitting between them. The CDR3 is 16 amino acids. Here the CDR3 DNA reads TGTGCCAGCAGTCCCTACGTCATAGGGCTCTCCTACGAGCAGTACTTC. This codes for CASSPYVIGLSYEQYF.

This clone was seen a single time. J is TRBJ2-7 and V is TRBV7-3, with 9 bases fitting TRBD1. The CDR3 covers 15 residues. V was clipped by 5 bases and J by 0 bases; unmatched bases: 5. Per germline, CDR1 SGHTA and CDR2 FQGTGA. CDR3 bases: TGTGCCAGCAGCACCGGGACAGGGCGCTCCTACGAGCAGTACTTC. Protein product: CASSTGTGRSYEQYF.

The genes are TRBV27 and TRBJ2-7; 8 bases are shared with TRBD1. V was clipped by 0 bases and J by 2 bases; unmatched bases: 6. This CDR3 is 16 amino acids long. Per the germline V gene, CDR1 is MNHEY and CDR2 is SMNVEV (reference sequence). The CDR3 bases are TGTGCCAGCAGTTTATCGACAGGGGAGTATGCCTACGAGCAGTACTTC. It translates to CASSLSTGEYAYEQYF.

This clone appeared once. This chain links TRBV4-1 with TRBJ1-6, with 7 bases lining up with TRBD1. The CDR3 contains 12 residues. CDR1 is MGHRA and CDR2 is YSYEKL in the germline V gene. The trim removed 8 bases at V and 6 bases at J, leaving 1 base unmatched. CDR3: CASRDSNSPLHF. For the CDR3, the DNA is TGCGCCAGCCGGGACAGTAATTCACCCCTCCACTTT.

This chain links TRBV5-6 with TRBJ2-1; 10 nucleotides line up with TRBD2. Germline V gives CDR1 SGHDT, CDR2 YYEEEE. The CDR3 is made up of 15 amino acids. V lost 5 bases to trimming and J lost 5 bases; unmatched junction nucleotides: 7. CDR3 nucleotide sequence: TGTGCCAGCAGGCTCGGGACTAGCGATCACAATGAGCAGTTCTTC. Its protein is CASRLGTSDHNEQFF.

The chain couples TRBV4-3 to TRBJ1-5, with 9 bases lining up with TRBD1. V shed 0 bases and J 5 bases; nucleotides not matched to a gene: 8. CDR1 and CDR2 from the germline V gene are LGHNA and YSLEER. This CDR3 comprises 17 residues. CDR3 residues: CASSQDQGTGTYQPQHF. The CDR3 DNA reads TGCGCCAGCAGCCAAGACCAGGGGACAGGGACGTATCAGCCCCAGCATTTT.

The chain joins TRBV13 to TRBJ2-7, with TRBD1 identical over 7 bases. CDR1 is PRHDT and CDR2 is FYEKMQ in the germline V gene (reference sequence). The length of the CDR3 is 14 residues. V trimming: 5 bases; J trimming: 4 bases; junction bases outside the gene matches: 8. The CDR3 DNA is TGTGCCAGCAGCCCCCGGGACAGAACATACGAGCAGTACTTC. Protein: CASSPRDRTYEQYF.

The CDR3 nucleotides read TGTGCCAGTGCCAACGGTTGGGAGGAAATTTTTGGGGCAGATACGCAGTATTTT. Translation: CASANGWEEIFGADTQYF. J is TRBJ2-3 and V is TRBV19, with D possibly matching TRBD2 (6 bases). This CDR3 spans 18 amino acids. Trimming took off 8 bases at V and 4 bases at J, with 28 bases between the two ends. Looked up from germline, CDR1 is LNHDA and CDR2 is SQIVND (reference sequence). The whole variable domain, remainder taken from reference TRBV19 and TRBJ2-3, is DGGITQSPKYLFRKEGQNVTLSCEQNLNHDAMYWYRQDPGQGLRLIYYSQIVNDFQKGDIAEGYSVSREKKESFPLTVTSAQKNPTAFYLCASANGWEEIFGADTQYFGPGTRLTVL.

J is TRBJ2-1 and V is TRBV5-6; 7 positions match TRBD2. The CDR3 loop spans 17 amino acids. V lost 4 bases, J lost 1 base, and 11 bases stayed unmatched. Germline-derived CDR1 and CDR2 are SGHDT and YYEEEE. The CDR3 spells CASSPGRGSGSYNEQFF. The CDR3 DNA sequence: TGTGCCAGCAGCCCTGGGAGGGGAAGCGGATCCTACAATGAGCAGTTCTTC.